This T cell receptor beta chain was profiled in a study of T cells after yellow fever vaccination. As for the study in general: Preparation of fractions with low cell numbers was performed using SMART-Seq v4 Ultra Low Input. Regarding the study as a whole: Peaking faster, on day 5 versus 15, the secondary response was nonetheless weaker. Booster sampling recovered most clones from primary vaccination (approximately 96% CD4, around 88% CD8).

Concerning this clonotype: No antigen is known for it.

This CDR3 is 15 amino acids long. Trimming removed 5 bases from V and 0 bases from J, with 11 bases in between. CDR1 is KGHDR and CDR2 is SFDVKD in the germline V gene. A universal primer site and UMIs were added as TCR cDNA was made by 5'RACE template switching. TCRdb fed the 5' RACE reads into MiXCR, producing one record per CDR3 protein. Of around 550,000 distinct CDR3 sequences detected, around 21% appear once; the ten largest clones hold roughly an eighth. The clonotype was recovered from a man aged 30 to 45 who received the YFV17D yellow fever vaccine. The sample here was PBMCs, taken 15 days after the yellow fever booster vaccination. The chain uses TRBV24-1 and TRBJ2-3, with D hard to call. The CDR3 nucleotides read TGTGCCACCAGTGCCGCTGAGCTTAGCACAGATACGCAGTATTTT. As protein: CATSAAELSTDTQYF.